The source of this T cell receptor beta chain is a study of blood T cell repertoires in COVID-19. For the study at large: Both acute and convalescent COVID-19 samples were obtained from the United States, Italy and Spain.

Repertoires were generated with immunoSEQ multiplex PCR, while TCRdb's copy carries only in-frame clones and drops some. The sample holds about 69,000 clones; approximately 86% are singletons and the top ten take approximately 15%. Patients in Seattle were enrolled during active infection, then followed longitudinally. V was trimmed by 7 bases and J by 4 bases, leaving 17 bases between them. From germline, CDR1 is MDHEN and CDR2 SYDVKM. The CDR3 covers 15 residues. This TCR came from a man between 35 and 55 years old with COVID-19, enrolled during active disease. The sequencing input was peripheral blood. This rearrangement joins TRBV28 to TRBJ1-5, with D perhaps matching TRBD1 (5 bases). Written as DNA, the CDR3 is TGTGCCAGCAATTTCCCCAGGGAGGGTAATCAGCCCCAGCATTTT. This encodes CASNFPREGNQPQHF. The full variable domain, its missing parts supplied by reference TRBV28 and TRBJ1-5, is DVKVTQSSRYLVKRTGEKVFLECVQDMDHENMFWYRQDPGLGLRLIYFSYDVKMKEKGDIPEGYSVSREKKERFSLILESASTNQTSMYLCASNFPREGNQPQHFGDGTRLSIL.